The 7 T cell receptor beta chains presented below share a single source sample, sequenced in a study of blood T cell repertoires in COVID-19. The table came from immunoSEQ multiplex PCR; TCRdb's copy has only in-frame clones and leaves some out. The sample yields 200,000 to 250,000 clones, 82% seen once. Sequenced: peripheral blood. The receptors were sampled from a middle-aged woman with acute or convalescent COVID-19.

CDR3 protein: CASSPGTPADTQYF. The CDR3 DNA follows: TGTGCCAGCAGCCCCGGGACTCCGGCAGATACGCAGTATTTT. V usage is TRBV9 and J usage is TRBJ2-3; the D gene is possibly TRBD2 (6 bases). Germline CDR1 reads SGDLS; CDR2 reads YYNGEE. V lost 4 bases to trimming and J lost 4 bases, with 13 bases between them. The CDR3 has 14 residues. The whole variable domain, filled in from reference TRBV9 and TRBJ2-3, reads DSGVTQTPKHLITATGQRVTLRCSPRSGDLSVYWYQQSLDQGLQFLIQYYNGEERAKGNILERFSAQQFPDLHSELNLSSLELGDSALYFCASSPGTPADTQYFGPGTRLTVL.

The V gene is TRBV6-6, the J gene TRBJ2-3; TRBD2 matches at 14 bases. The J segment lost 5 bases and the V segment lost 5 bases, leaving 6 bases of the junction unmatched. The CDR3 covers 16 residues. The germline CDR1 and CDR2 sequences are MNHNY and SVGAGI (reference sequence). CDR3 bases: TGTGCCAGCAGTCTTCCGACTAGCGGGGGGGGAGATACGCAGTATTTT. As protein: CASSLPTSGGGDTQYF.

The chain links TRBV5-1 to TRBJ2-3, with D maybe TRBD2 (5 bases). Germline values: CDR1 SGHRS, CDR2 YFSETQ. The CDR3 totals 16 residues. V lost 0 bases to trimming and J lost 2 bases, with 13 bases between them. In DNA form, the CDR3 reads TGCGCCAGCAGCTTGGCTAGCAACCTCCACACAGATACGCAGTATTTT. It is translated as CASSLASNLHTDTQYF.

As concerns this clone: Different DNA sequences within this sample yield the same CDR3. The chain uses TRBV4-1 and TRBJ2-7; TRBD1 agrees at 9 bases. This CDR3 spans 15 amino acids. Looked up from germline, CDR1 is MGHRA and CDR2 is YSYEKL. V shed 1 base and J 2 bases; nucleotides not matched to a gene: 3. CDR3 sequence: CASSQVRTGAYEQYF. The CDR3 nucleotides are TGCGCCAGCAGCCAAGTTAGGACAGGGGCCTACGAGCAGTACTTC.

The chain has TRBV5-6 and TRBJ1-1; no clear D. The germline V gene encodes CDR1 SGHDT and CDR2 YYEEEE. The CDR3 is 13 residues long. V lost 0 bases to trimming and J lost 7 bases, with 10 bases between them. For the CDR3, the DNA is TGTGCCAGCAGCTTGGCAGAAATTGGTGAAGCTTTCTTT. It codes for CASSLAEIGEAFF.

V and J are TRBV18 and TRBJ2-5; no definite D call. Trimming pared 0 bases from V and 1 base from J, leaving 12 bases between. Looked up from germline, CDR1 is KGHSH and CDR2 is LQKENI. CDR3 length equals 16 residues. Here the CDR3 DNA reads TGTGCCAGCTCACCACCGGATGGCAGCGCCCAAGAGACCCAGTACTTC. This translates into CASSPPDGSAQETQYF.

The chain recombines TRBV19 with TRBJ1-4; TRBD1 agrees at 9 bases. There are 14 residues in the CDR3. Germline-derived CDR1 and CDR2 are LNHDA and SQIVND (reference sequence). V shed 7 bases and J 10 bases; nucleotides not matched to a gene: 10. CDR3 residues: CASTPRDRALKLFF. As DNA, the CDR3 is TGTGCCAGTACCCCCCGGGACAGGGCCCTAAAACTGTTTTTT.